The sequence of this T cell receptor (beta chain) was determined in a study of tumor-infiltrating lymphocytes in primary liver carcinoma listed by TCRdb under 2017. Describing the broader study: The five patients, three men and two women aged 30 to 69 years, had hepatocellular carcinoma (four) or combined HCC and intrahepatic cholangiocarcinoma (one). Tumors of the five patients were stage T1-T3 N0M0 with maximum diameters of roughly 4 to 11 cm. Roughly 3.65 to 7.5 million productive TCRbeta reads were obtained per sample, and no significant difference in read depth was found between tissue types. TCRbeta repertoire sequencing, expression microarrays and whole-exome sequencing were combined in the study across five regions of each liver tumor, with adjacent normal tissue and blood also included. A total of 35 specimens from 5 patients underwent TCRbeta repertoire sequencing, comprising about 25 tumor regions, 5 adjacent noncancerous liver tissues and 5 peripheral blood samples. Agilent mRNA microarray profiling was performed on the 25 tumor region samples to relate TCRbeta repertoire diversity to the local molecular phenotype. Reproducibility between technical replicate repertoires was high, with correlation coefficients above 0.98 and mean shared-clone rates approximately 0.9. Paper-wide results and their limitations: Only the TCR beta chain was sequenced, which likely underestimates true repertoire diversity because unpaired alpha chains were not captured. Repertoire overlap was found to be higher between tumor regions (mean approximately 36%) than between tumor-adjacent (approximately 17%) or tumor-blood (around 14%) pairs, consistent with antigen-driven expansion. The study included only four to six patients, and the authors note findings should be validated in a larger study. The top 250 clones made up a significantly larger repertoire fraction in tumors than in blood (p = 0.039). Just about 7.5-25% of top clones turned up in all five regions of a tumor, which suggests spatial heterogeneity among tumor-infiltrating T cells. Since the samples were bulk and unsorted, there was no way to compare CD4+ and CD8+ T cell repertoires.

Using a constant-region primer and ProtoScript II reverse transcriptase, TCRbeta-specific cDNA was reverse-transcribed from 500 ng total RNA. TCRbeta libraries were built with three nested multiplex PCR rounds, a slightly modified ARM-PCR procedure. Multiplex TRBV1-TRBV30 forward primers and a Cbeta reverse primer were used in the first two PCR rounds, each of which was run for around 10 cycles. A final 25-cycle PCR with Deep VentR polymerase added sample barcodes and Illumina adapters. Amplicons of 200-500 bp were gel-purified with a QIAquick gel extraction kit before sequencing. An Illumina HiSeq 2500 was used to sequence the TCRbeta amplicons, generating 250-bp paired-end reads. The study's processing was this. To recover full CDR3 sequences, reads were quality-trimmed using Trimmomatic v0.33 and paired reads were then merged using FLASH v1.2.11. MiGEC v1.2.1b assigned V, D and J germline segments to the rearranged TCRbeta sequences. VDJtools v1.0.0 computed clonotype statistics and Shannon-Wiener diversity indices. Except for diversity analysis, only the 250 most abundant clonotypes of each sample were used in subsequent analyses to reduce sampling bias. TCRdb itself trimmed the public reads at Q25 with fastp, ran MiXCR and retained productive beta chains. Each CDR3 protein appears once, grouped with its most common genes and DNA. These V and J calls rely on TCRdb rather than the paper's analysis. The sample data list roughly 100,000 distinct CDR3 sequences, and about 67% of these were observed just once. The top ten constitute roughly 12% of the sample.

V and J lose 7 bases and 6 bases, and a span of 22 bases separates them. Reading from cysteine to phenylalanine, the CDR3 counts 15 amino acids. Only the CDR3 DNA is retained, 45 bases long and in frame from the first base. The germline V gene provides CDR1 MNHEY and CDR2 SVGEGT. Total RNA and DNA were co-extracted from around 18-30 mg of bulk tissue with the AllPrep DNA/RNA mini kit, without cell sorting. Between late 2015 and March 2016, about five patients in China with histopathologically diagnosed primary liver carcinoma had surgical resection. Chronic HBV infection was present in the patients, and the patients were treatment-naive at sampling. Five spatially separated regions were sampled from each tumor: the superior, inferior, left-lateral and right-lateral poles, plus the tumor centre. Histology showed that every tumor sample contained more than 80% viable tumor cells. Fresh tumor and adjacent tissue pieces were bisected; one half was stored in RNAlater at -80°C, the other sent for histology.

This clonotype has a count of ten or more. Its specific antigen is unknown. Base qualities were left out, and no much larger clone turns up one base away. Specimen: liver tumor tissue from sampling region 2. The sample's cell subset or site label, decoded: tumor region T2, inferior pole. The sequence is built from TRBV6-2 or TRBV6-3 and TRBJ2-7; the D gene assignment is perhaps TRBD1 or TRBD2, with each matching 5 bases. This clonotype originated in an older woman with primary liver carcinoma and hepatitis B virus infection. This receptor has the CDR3 CASMGVRGYRGEQYF. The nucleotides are TGTGCCAGCATGGGGGTGAGAGGGTATCGTGGCGAGCAGTACTTC.